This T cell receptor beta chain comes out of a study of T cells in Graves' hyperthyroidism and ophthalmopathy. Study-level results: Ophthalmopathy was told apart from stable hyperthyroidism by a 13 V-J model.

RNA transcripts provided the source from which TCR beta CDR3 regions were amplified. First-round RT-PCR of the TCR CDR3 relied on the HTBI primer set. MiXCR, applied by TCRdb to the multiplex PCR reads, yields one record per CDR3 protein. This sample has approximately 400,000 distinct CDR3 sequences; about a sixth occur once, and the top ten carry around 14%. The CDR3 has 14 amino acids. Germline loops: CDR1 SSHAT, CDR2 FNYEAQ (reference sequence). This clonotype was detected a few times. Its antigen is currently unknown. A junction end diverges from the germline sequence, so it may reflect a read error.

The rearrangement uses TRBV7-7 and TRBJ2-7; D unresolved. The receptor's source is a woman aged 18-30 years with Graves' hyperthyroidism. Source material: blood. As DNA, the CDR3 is TGTGCTAGCAGCTTATCAGCGAACTCCTACGAGCAGTACTTC. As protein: CASSLSANSYEQYF.